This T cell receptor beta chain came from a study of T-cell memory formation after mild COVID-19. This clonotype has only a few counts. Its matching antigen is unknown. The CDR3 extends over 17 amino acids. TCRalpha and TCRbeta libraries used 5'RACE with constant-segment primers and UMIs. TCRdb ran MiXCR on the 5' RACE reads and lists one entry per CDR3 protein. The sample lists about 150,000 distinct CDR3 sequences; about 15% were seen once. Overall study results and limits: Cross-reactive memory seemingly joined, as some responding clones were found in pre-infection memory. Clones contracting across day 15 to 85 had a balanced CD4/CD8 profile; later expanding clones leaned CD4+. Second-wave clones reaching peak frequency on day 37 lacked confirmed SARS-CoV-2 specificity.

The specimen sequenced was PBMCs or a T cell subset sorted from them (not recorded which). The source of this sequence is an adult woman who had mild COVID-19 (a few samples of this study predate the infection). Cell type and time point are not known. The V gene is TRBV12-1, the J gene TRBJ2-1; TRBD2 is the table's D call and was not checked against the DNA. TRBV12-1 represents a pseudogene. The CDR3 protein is CASSFGRVSVAYNEQFF. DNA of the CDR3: TGTGCCAGCAGCTTCGGGAGGGTGTCCGTCGCTTACAATGAGCAGTTCTTC.